A selection of T cell receptor beta chains follows, all from one sample in a study of post-analysis software for immune sequencing data. TCRdb re-derived calls from the PCR reads in MiXCR, one entry per CDR3 protein. This table holds about 260,000 distinct CDR3 sequences, 35% to 45% found once. The sequencing input was blood. The receptor source for this set is a girl aged 5-17 years with multiple sclerosis. CDR3s include the opening cysteine and the closing phenylalanine or tryptophan. The D gene is left open where the match is weak. A row's size may be missing; if present it is once, few, many or a size class.

CDR3nt: TGCAGTGCTAGAGACAGGCCTAGTTCCTACGAGCAGTACTTC
CDR3aa: CSARDRPSSYEQYF
d_gene: .
v_gene: TRBV20-1
abundance: few
j_gene: TRBJ2-7

CDR3nt: TGTGCCAGCAGCCAATGGGAAGAGACCCAGTACTTC
CDR3aa: CASSQWEETQYF
d_gene: .
v_gene: TRBV3-1
abundance: many
j_gene: TRBJ2-5

CDR3nt: TGTGCCAGCAGTGAAAACGGACGGAGAGAGGGCTACACCTTC
CDR3aa: CASSENGRREGYTF
d_gene: .
v_gene: TRBV6-1
abundance: many
j_gene: TRBJ1-2

CDR3nt: TGTGCCAGCAGTCATGGTAGTGGGGGAAATGAGCAGTTCTTC
CDR3aa: CASSHGSGGNEQFF
d_gene: .
v_gene: TRBV5-6
abundance: many
j_gene: TRBJ2-1

CDR3nt: TGTGCCAGCAGCGCCACTAGCGGCGGGACCTACAATGAGCAGTACTTC
CDR3aa: CASSATSGGTYNEQYF
d_gene: TRBD2
v_gene: TRBV5-6
abundance: .
j_gene: TRBJ2-7

CDR3nt: TGTGCCAGCAGCTTAGGGGGACTAGTGGGCCCCGGTGAGCAGTTCTTC
CDR3aa: CASSLGGLVGPGEQFF
d_gene: TRBD2
v_gene: TRBV11-1
abundance: many
j_gene: TRBJ2-1

CDR3nt: TGTGCCAGCAGTCCCCAGCGGGCAGGTTATGATGAAGCTTTCTTT
CDR3aa: CASSPQRAGYDEAFF
d_gene: .
v_gene: TRBV28
abundance: .
j_gene: TRBJ1-1

CDR3nt: TGTGCCAGCTCACAAAAGGACGGATCCTACGAGCAGTACTTC
CDR3aa: CASSQKDGSYEQYF
d_gene: .
v_gene: TRBV18
abundance: few
j_gene: TRBJ2-7

CDR3nt: TGTGCCAGCAGTTTGGGGGTTGAAGTTTTCTTT
CDR3aa: CASSLGVEVFF
d_gene: .
v_gene: TRBV27
abundance: .
j_gene: TRBJ1-1

CDR3nt: TGTGCCAGCAGCAAAAAGGGCCGACAGAAGAACACTGAAGCTTTCTTT
CDR3aa: CASSKKGRQKNTEAFF
d_gene: .
v_gene: TRBV21-1
abundance: .
j_gene: TRBJ1-1

CDR3nt: TGTGCCAGCAGTTTGGGGGACAGAAATCAGCCCCAGCATTTT
CDR3aa: CASSLGDRNQPQHF
d_gene: TRBD1
v_gene: TRBV12-3/TRBV12-4
abundance: many
j_gene: TRBJ1-5

CDR3nt: TGCAGCGTAGGACTTTCTGTCTCTGGAAACACCATATATTTT
CDR3aa: CSVGLSVSGNTIYF
d_gene: .
v_gene: TRBV29-1
abundance: few
j_gene: TRBJ1-3

CDR3nt: TGTGCCTGCTGGGGAGGGGGGATCTATGGCTACACCTTC
CDR3aa: CACWGGGIYGYTF
d_gene: .
v_gene: TRBV30
abundance: few
j_gene: TRBJ1-2

CDR3nt: TGCGCCAGCAGCCAAGTCCCGGTCAGGTTGAGCTCCTATAATTCACCCCTCCACTTT
CDR3aa: CASSQVPVRLSSYNSPLHF
d_gene: .
v_gene: TRBV4-1
abundance: .
j_gene: TRBJ1-6

CDR3nt: TGTGCCATCAGTGAGTCGAATTCCAGGCCGGCGGAGACCCAGTACTTC
CDR3aa: CAISESNSRPAETQYF
d_gene: .
v_gene: TRBV10-3
abundance: .
j_gene: TRBJ2-5

CDR3nt: TGTGCCACCAGTGATTTTACAGGAGAAGCTTTCTTT
CDR3aa: CATSDFTGEAFF
d_gene: .
v_gene: TRBV24-1
abundance: many
j_gene: TRBJ1-1

CDR3nt: TGTGCCGGCAGCTTGATCTCCTACGAGCAGTACTTC
CDR3aa: CAGSLISYEQYF
d_gene: .
v_gene: TRBV5-6
abundance: .
j_gene: TRBJ2-7

CDR3nt: TGTGCCATCAGGAGACAGGGTGAGAACACTGAAGCTTTCTTT
CDR3aa: CAIRRQGENTEAFF
d_gene: TRBD1
v_gene: TRBV10-3
abundance: .
j_gene: TRBJ1-1

CDR3nt: TGCAGTGCTACCGGCGGCGGGAGCTCCTACAATGAGCAGTTCTTC
CDR3aa: CSATGGGSSYNEQFF
d_gene: TRBD2
v_gene: TRBV20-1
abundance: many
j_gene: TRBJ2-1

CDR3nt: TGCGCCAGCAGCTTGTTGGTACAGACAGAGACCCAGTACTTC
CDR3aa: CASSLLVQTETQYF
d_gene: .
v_gene: TRBV5-1
abundance: once
j_gene: TRBJ2-5

CDR3nt: TGTGCCAGTAGTACCAACAGGGACCAGCCCCAGCATTTT
CDR3aa: CASSTNRDQPQHF
d_gene: .
v_gene: TRBV12-3/TRBV12-4
abundance: .
j_gene: TRBJ1-5

CDR3nt: TGCGCCAGCAGCTGGAGGACAGGAGCTAATGAAAAACTGTTTTTT
CDR3aa: CASSWRTGANEKLFF
d_gene: TRBD1
v_gene: TRBV5-1
abundance: many
j_gene: TRBJ1-4

CDR3nt: TGTGCCAGCACCCTGGGAGGGGGATACTACGAGCAGTTCTTC
CDR3aa: CASTLGGGYYEQFF
d_gene: .
v_gene: TRBV5-6
abundance: .
j_gene: TRBJ2-1

CDR3nt: TGTGCCAGCAGCTTGGTGGGGAGGACTGGAAACACCATATATTTT
CDR3aa: CASSLVGRTGNTIYF
d_gene: .
v_gene: TRBV5-5
abundance: few
j_gene: TRBJ1-3

CDR3nt: TGTGCCAGTAGTGTTAGCGGCCACTCCTACAATGAGCAGTTCTTC
CDR3aa: CASSVSGHSYNEQFF
d_gene: .
v_gene: TRBV19
abundance: .
j_gene: TRBJ2-1

CDR3nt: TGTGCCAGCAGTGAAGTGAAGACGGGGTATGAGCAGTTCTTC
CDR3aa: CASSEVKTGYEQFF
d_gene: .
v_gene: TRBV2
abundance: few
j_gene: TRBJ2-1

CDR3nt: TGTGCCAGCAGTTACGGGAGGTTCGAGACCCAGTACTTC
CDR3aa: CASSYGRFETQYF
d_gene: .
v_gene: TRBV6-2/TRBV6-3
abundance: many
j_gene: TRBJ2-5

CDR3nt: TGCAGTGCTAGAGAAAAACAGTTTTACAATGAGCAGTTCTTC
CDR3aa: CSAREKQFYNEQFF
d_gene: .
v_gene: TRBV20-1
abundance: many
j_gene: TRBJ2-1

CDR3nt: TGCGCCAGCAGCCTAAATCAGCGGGGGGGGCGCACAGATACGCAGTATTTT
CDR3aa: CASSLNQRGGRTDTQYF
d_gene: TRBD2
v_gene: TRBV5-1
abundance: .
j_gene: TRBJ2-3

CDR3nt: TGCGCCAGCAGCTTTGACAGGGACCTTAACTATGGCTACACCTTC
CDR3aa: CASSFDRDLNYGYTF
d_gene: TRBD1
v_gene: TRBV5-1
abundance: many
j_gene: TRBJ1-2

CDR3nt: TGCGCCAGCAGCGGAACACTGCAGAGCGGAAAACTGTTTTTT
CDR3aa: CASSGTLQSGKLFF
d_gene: .
v_gene: TRBV5-1
abundance: .
j_gene: TRBJ1-4

CDR3nt: TGTGCCAGCAGCTGGGGCCTGGGGCGGGAGGGCACAGATACGCAGTATTTT
CDR3aa: CASSWGLGREGTDTQYF
d_gene: TRBD2
v_gene: TRBV11-1
abundance: .
j_gene: TRBJ2-3

CDR3nt: TGTGCCAGCAGTGACCACAAGCGACCCTACGAGCAGTACTTC
CDR3aa: CASSDHKRPYEQYF
d_gene: .
v_gene: TRBV6-6
abundance: many
j_gene: TRBJ2-7

CDR3nt: TGTGCCAGCAGTCAGGGTTCAAACAATGGGCAGTTCTTC
CDR3aa: CASSQGSNNGQFF
d_gene: .
v_gene: TRBV6-2/TRBV6-3
abundance: .
j_gene: TRBJ2-1

CDR3nt: TGTGCCAGCAGCCTACAGGGAATGAGGACCGGGGAGCTGTTTTTT
CDR3aa: CASSLQGMRTGELFF
d_gene: .
v_gene: TRBV7-8
abundance: .
j_gene: TRBJ2-2

CDR3nt: TGCAGTGCTAGGGAGATAGCGGGATTCCCGAGCACAGATACGCAGTATTTT
CDR3aa: CSAREIAGFPSTDTQYF
d_gene: TRBD2
v_gene: TRBV20-1
abundance: .
j_gene: TRBJ2-3

CDR3nt: TGTGCCAGCAGCCCGGGGGGCGTTTACATTCAGTACTTC
CDR3aa: CASSPGGVYIQYF
d_gene: .
v_gene: TRBV6-5
abundance: .
j_gene: TRBJ2-4